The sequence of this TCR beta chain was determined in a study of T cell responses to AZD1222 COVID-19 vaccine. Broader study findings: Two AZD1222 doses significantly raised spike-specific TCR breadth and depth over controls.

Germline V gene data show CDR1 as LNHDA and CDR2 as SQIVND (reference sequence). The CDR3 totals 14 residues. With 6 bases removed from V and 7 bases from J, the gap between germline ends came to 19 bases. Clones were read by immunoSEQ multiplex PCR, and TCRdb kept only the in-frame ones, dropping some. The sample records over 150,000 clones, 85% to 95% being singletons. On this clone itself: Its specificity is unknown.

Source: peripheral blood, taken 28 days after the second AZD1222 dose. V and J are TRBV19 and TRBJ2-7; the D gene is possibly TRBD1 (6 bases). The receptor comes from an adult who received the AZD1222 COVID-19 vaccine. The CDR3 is CASRDYTGSLEQYF. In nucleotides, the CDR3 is TGTGCCAGTAGGGATTATACAGGGTCACTGGAGCAGTACTTC. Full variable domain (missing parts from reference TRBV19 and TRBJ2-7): DGGITQSPKYLFRKEGQNVTLSCEQNLNHDAMYWYRQDPGQGLRLIYYSQIVNDFQKGDIAEGYSVSREKKESFPLTVTSAQKNPTAFYLCASRDYTGSLEQYFGPGTRLTVT.